This T cell receptor beta chain came from a study of T cell responses to AZD1222 COVID-19 vaccine. Broader study findings: Only a handful of AZD1222 recipients were seropositive at baseline. Repertoires were obtained solely post-peak T cell response. Unmutated variant regions are reportedly the target of nearly half of TCRs that are spike-specific. Clonal diversity was possibly underestimated; the donors were predominantly white British and more often female.

As concerns this clone: The antigen remains undetermined.

The protocol was immunoSEQ multiplex PCR, while the TCRdb copy is restricted to in-frame clones and leaves out a portion. The sample contains around 100,000 clones, about 90% of which appear only once. The TCR sequence derives from an adult in good health. The specimen was peripheral blood, collected on day 0 of AZD1222 vaccination.

The CDR3 protein is CASSRGVMSGANVLTF. CDR3 DNA: TGTGCCAGCAGCCGAGGGGTGATGTCTGGGGCCAACGTCCTGACTTTC. The chain couples TRBV5-4 to TRBJ2-6; the D call may be TRBD1 or TRBD2 (5 bases each). CDR1 and CDR2 (germline): SGHNT, YYREEE (reference sequence). Between the trimmed V and J ends, which lost 4 bases and 1 base, there was a span of 12 bases. The CDR3 spans 16 residues.